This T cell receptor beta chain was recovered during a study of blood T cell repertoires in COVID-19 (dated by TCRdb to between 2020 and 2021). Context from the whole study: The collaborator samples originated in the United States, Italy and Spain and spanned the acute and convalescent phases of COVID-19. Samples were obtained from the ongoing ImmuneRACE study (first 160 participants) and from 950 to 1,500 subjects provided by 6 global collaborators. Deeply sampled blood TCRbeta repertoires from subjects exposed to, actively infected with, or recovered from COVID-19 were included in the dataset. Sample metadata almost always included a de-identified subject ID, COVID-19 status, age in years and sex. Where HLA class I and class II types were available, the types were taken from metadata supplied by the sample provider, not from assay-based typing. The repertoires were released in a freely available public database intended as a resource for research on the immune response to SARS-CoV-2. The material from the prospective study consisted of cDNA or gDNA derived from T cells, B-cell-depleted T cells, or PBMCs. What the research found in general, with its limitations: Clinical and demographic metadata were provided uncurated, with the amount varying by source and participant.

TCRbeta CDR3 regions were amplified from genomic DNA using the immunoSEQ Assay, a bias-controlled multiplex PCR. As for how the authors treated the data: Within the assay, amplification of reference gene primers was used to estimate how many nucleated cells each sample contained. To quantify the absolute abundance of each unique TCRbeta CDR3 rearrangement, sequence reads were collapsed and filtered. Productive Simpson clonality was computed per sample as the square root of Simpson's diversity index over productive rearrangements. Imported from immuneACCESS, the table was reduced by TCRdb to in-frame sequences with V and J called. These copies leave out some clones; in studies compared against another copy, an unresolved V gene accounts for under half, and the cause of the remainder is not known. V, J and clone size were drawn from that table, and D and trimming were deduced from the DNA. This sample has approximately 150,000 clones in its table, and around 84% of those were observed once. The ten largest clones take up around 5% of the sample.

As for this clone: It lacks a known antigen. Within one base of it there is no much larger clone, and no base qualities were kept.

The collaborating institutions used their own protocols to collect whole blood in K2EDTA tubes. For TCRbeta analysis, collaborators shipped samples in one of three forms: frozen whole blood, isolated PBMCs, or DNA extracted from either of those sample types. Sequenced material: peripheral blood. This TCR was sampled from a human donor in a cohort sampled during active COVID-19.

The CDR3: CASSRGGQETQYF. The DNA reads as follows: TGTGCCAGCTCGCGGGGGGGCCAAGAGACCCAGTACTTC. The chain employs TRBV7-3 and TRBJ2-5; TRBD2 fits 9 bases in the junction. From a lookup of the germline V gene, CDR1 and CDR2 are SGHTA and FQGTGA. V has 8 bases trimmed and J has 1 base trimmed; junction bases matching no gene number 2. The cysteine opens and the phenylalanine closes a CDR3 of 13 amino acids. Just CDR3 DNA is preserved here, 39 bases in frame from base 1. With all but the CDR3 taken from the reference TRBV7-3 and TRBJ2-5 genes, the full variable domain is: GAGVSQTPSNKVTEKGKYVELRCDPISGHTALYWYRQSLGQGPEFLIYFQGTGAADDSGLPNDRFFAVRPEGSVSTLKIQRTERGDSAVYLCASSRGGQETQYFGPGTRLLVL.